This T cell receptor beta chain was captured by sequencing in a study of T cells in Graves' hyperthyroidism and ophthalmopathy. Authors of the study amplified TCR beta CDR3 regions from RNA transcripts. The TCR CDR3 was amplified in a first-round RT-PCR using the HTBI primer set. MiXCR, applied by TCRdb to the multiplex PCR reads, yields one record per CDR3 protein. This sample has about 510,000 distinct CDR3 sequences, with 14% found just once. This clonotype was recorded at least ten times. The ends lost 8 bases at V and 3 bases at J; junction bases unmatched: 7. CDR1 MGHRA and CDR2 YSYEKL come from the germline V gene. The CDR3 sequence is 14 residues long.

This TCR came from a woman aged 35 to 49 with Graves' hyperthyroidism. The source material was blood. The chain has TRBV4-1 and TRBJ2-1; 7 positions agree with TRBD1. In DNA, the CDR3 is TGCGCCAGCGTCCGGGACAGAGACTACAATGAGCAGTTCTTC. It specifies CASVRDRDYNEQFF.